The 8 T cell receptor beta chains listed next were all sequenced from one sample in a study of neoadjuvant anti-PD-1 for oral cavity cancer. The method was immunoSEQ multiplex PCR; TCRdb's version includes in-frame clones alone and lacks a portion of them. The sample carries 6,000 to 9,500 clones, 48% recorded once. The specimen comprised tumor tissue, sampled before nivolumab (anti-PD-1) treatment. All receptors derive from a person aged 35 to 85 with oral cavity squamous cell carcinoma.

The chain uses TRBV7-2 and TRBJ1-4; maybe TRBD1 (5 bases). Trimming cost V 5 bases and J 6 bases, with 16 bases left between them. The length of the CDR3 is 15 residues. CDR1 is SGHTA, CDR2 FQGNSA, per germline. CDR3 DNA sequence: TGTGCCAGCAGCCCTCAGAGGCAGGGCGATGAAAAACTGTTTTTT. It yields the protein CASSPQRQGDEKLFF.

The chain employs TRBV5-8 and TRBJ1-1; D possibly corresponds to TRBD1 (6 bases). CDR3 length: 12 residues. The ends were cut back, 4 bases at V and 5 bases at J, with 9 bases in the middle. CDR1 and CDR2 from the germline V gene are SGHTS and YDEGEE. The CDR3 coding sequence is TGTGCCAGCAGCCAGGACAGAACTGAAGCTTTCTTT. Amino acids: CASSQDRTEAFF. The full variable domain, in which reference TRBV5-8 and TRBJ1-1 provide the parts outside the CDR3, is EAGVTQSPTHLIKTRGQQATLRCSPISGHTSVYWYQQALGLGLQFLLWYDEGEERNRGNFPPRFSGRQFPNYSSELNVNALELEDSALYLCASSQDRTEAFFGQGTRLTVV.

V usage is TRBV2 and J usage is TRBJ2-2; unclear D gene. Trimming took 6 bases from V and 4 from J, leaving 6 bases between them. The CDR3 extends over 12 amino acids. Germline loops: CDR1 SNHLY, CDR2 FYNNEI. CDR3 DNA: TGTGCCAGCAGGCGAGTCACCGGGGAGCTGTTTTTT. Translated: CASRRVTGELFF. Full variable domain (missing parts from reference TRBV2 and TRBJ2-2): EPEVTQTPSHQVTQMGQEVILRCVPISNHLYFYWYRQILGQKVEFLVSFYNNEISEKSEIFDDQFSVERPDGSNFTLKIRSTKLEDSAMYFCASRRVTGELFFGEGSRLTVL.

V gene TRBV7-2 combines with J gene TRBJ1-3; 8 bases are a match to TRBD1. Trimming took 5 bases from V and 3 from J; bases not matched to a gene: 12. The germline V gene encodes CDR1 SGHTA and CDR2 FQGNSA. The CDR3 has 17 residues. CDR3: CASSLFVTGEGGNTIYF. The CDR3 DNA reads TGTGCCAGCAGCCTATTCGTGACAGGGGAAGGTGGAAACACCATATATTTT.

This clone is labeled medium-sized. The V and J genes are TRBV7-9 and TRBJ2-1; no clear D gene. There are 12 residues in the CDR3. Germline CDR1 is SEHNR and CDR2 is FQNEAQ (reference sequence). Trimming left V 4 bases short and J 6 bases short, with 7 bases between. The DNA for the CDR3 is TGTGCCAGCAGCTGGGCTGGCAATGAGCAGTTCTTC. This codes for CASSWAGNEQFF.

V is TRBV6-5 and J is TRBJ2-1; D gene uncertain. V gave up 5 bases and J gave up 6 bases, with 8 bases separating them. Germline CDR1 is MNHEY and CDR2 is SVGAGI. This CDR3 has 12 residues. DNA of the CDR3: TGTGCCAGCAGTCCCCGGACCAATGAGCAGTTCTTC. Translated: CASSPRTNEQFF.

This clone was picked up a small number of times. This chain connects TRBV27 to TRBJ2-5; 9 bases agree with TRBD1. V lost 4 bases, J lost 12 bases, and 12 bases stayed unmatched. The CDR3 contains 14 residues. CDR1 and CDR2 (germline): MNHEY, SMNVEV (reference sequence). The CDR3 region is CASSSSQGATLEYF. The CDR3, as DNA: TGTGCCAGCAGTTCATCACAGGGGGCGACGTTAGAGTACTTC.

This rearrangement joins TRBV5-5 to TRBJ1-4, with TRBD1 identical over 11 bases. CDR1 and CDR2 from the germline V gene are SGHKS and YYEKEE (reference sequence). CDR3 length: 15 residues. After removal of 4 bases from V and 4 bases from J, the junction contained 3 bases not matched to a gene. The CDR3 nucleotides are TGTGCCAGCAGCGCCGGGACAGGGGGTAATGAAAAACTGTTTTTT. It codes for CASSAGTGGNEKLFF.